This entry features one T cell receptor beta chain sequence. Only in-frame clones appear in the TCRdb table, and some are missing; sequencing was by immunoSEQ multiplex PCR. Of about 150,000 clones in the sample, approximately 89% were seen once. These data are taken from a study of T cell responses to AZD1222 COVID-19 vaccine. V gave up 4 bases and J gave up 4 bases; unmatched junction bases: 1. The CDR3 has 14 residues. Looked up from germline, CDR1 is ENHRY and CDR2 is SYGVKD. J is TRBJ2-7 and V is TRBV10-3; 13 bases align to TRBD2. This TCR came from an adult in good health. The sample here was peripheral blood, taken on day 0 of AZD1222 vaccination. The CDR3 here is CAISGTSGSYEQYF. Written as DNA, the CDR3 is TGTGCCATCAGTGGGACTAGCGGGAGTTACGAGCAGTACTTC.